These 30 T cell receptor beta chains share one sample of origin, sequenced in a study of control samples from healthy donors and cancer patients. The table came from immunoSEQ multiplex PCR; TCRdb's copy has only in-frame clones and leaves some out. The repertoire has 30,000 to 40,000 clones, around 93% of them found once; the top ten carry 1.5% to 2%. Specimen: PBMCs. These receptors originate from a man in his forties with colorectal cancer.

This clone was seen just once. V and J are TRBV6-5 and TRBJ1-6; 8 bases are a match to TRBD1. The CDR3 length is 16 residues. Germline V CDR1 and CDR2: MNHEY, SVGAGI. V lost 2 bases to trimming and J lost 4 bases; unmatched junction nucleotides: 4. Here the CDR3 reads CASSYEGTGYNSPLHF. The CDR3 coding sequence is TGTGCCAGCAGTTACGAGGGGACAGGTTATAATTCACCCCTCCACTTT.

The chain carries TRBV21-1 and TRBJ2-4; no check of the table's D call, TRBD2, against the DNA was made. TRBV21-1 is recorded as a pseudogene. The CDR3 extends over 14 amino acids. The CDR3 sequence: CASSNGGAKNIQYF. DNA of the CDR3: TGTGCCAGCAGCAACGGGGGGGCCAAAAACATTCAGTACTTC.

The CDR3 DNA reads as TGTGCCAGCAGTTCATACGGAACCGGGAACACTGAAGCTTTCTTT. The encoded protein is CASSSYGTGNTEAFF. The genes are TRBV14 and TRBJ1-1; D is ambiguous. V was shortened by 6 bases and J by 1 base, with 15 bases between the two germline ends. CDR3 length equals 15 residues. CDR1 is SGHDN, CDR2 FVKESK, per germline.

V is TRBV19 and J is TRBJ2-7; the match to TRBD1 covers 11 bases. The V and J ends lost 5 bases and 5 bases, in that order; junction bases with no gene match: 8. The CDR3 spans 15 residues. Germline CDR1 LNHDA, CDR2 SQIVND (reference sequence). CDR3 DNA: TGTGCCAGTAGTCCCCGGACAGGGGGCATCGACGAGCAGTACTTC. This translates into CASSPRTGGIDEQYF.

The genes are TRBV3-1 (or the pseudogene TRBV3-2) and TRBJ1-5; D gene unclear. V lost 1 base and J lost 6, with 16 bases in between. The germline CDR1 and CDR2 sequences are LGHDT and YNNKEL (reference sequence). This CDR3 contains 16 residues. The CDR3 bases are TGTGCCAGCAGCCAAGGTCGGCGAGGGCTCGGTCAGCCCCAGCATTTT. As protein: CASSQGRRGLGQPQHF.

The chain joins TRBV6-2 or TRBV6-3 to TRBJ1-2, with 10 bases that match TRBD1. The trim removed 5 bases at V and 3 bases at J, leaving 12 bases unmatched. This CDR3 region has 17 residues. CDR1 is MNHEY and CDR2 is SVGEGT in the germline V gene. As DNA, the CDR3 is TGTGCCAGCAGTCAGACAGGGGGCGAACTATTTTACTATGGCTACACCTTC. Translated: CASSQTGGELFYYGYTF.

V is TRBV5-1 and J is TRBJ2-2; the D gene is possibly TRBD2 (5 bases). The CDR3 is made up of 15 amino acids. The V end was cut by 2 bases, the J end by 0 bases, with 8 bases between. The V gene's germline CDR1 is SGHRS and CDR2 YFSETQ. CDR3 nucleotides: TGCGCCAGCAGCTTCGCGGGTGCGAACACCGGGGAGCTGTTTTTT. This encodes CASSFAGANTGELFF. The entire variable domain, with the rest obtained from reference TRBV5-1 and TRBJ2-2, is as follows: KAGVTQTPRYLIKTRGQQVTLSCSPISGHRSVSWYQQTPGQGLQFLFEYFSETQRNKGNFPGRFSGRQFSNSRSEMNVSTLELGDSALYLCASSFAGANTGELFFGEGSRLTVL.

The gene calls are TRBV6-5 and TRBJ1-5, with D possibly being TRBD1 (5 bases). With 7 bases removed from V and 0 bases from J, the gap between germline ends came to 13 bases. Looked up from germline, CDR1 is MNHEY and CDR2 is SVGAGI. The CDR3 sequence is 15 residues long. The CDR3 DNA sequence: TGTGCCAGCAAAACGGCAGGGACTAGCAATCAGCCCCAGCATTTT. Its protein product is CASKTAGTSNQPQHF.

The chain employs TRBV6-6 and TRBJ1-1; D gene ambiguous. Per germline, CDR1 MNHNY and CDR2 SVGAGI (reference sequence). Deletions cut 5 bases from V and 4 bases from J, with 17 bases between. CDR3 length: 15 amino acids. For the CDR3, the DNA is TGTGCCAGCAGTCCCCAAGCGACAATGGCCACTGAAGCTTTCTTT. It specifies CASSPQATMATEAFF.

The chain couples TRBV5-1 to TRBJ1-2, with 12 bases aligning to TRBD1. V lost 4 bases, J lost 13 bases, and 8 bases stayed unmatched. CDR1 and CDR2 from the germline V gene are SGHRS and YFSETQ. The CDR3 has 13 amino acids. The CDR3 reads CASSVTGTGGLTF. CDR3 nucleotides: TGCGCCAGCAGCGTAACCGGGACAGGGGGCCTCACCTTC.

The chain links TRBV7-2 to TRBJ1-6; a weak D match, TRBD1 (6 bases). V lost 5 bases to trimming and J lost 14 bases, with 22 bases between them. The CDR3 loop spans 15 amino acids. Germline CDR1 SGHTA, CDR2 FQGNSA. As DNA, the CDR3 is TGTGCCAGCAGCCATACCACAGGGAAAGGACCAACCCTCCACTTT. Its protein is CASSHTTGKGPTLHF.

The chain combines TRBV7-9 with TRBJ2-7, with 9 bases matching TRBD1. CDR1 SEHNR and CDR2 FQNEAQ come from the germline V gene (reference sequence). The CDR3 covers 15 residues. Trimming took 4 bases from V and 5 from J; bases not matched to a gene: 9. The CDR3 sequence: CASSSPGTGIHEQYF. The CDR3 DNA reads TGTGCCAGCAGCTCCCCCGGGACAGGGATACACGAGCAGTACTTC.

CDR3 nucleotides: TGTGCCAGCAGCTTAGACCAGGGGGCTGCGAACACCGGGGAGCTGTTTTTT. Encoded protein: CASSLDQGAANTGELFF. The chain has TRBV11-2 and TRBJ2-2, with 8 bases identical to TRBD1. This CDR3 region has 17 residues. Germline values: CDR1 SGHAT, CDR2 FQNNGV. The V and J ends lost 0 bases and 0 bases, in that order; junction bases with no gene match: 3.

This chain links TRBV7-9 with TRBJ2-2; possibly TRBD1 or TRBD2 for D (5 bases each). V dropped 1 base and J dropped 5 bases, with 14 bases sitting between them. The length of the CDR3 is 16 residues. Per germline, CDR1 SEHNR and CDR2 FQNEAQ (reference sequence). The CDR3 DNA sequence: TGTGCCAGCAGCTTAGTTGGGGGAAAGTTAACCGGGGAGCTGTTTTTT. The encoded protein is CASSLVGGKLTGELFF.

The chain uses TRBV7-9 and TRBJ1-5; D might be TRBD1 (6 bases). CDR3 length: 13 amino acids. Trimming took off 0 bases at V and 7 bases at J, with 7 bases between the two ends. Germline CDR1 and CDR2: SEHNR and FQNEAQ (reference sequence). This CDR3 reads CASSLAGGQPQHF. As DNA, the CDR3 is TGTGCCAGCAGCTTAGCAGGGGGACAGCCCCAGCATTTT.

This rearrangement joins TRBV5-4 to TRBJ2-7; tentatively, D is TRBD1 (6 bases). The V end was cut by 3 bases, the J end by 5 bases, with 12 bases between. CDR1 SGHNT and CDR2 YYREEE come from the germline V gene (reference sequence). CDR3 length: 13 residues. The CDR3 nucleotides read TGTGCCAGCAGCTCCGACAGGTCCCACGAGCAGTACTTC. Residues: CASSSDRSHEQYF.

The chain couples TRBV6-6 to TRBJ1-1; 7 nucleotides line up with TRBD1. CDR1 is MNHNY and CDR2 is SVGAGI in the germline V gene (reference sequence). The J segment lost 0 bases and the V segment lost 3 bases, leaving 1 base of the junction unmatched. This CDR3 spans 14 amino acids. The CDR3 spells CASSYGTVNTEAFF. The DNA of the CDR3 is TGTGCCAGCAGTTATGGGACAGTGAACACTGAAGCTTTCTTT.

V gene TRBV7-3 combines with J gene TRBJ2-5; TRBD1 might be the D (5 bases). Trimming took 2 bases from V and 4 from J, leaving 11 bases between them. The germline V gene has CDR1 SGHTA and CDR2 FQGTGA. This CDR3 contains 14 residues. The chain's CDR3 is CASSLSTDSETQYF. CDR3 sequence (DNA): TGTGCCAGCAGCTTATCGACAGATTCAGAGACCCAGTACTTC.

For the CDR3, the DNA is TGTGCCTGTAACGGACAGGGAAATTCACCCCTCCACTTT. Translating it yields CACNGQGNSPLHF. The V gene is TRBV30, the J gene TRBJ1-6, with TRBD1 matching over 8 bases. This CDR3 comprises 13 residues. CDR1 and CDR2 (germline): GTSNPN, SVGIG (reference sequence). The J segment lost 7 bases and the V segment lost 6 bases, leaving 5 bases of the junction unmatched.

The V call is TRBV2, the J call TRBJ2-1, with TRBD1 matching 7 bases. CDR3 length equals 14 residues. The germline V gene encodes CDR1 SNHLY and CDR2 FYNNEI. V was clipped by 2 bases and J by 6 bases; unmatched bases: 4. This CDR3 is CASSELTGSNEQFF. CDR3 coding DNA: TGTGCCAGCAGTGAACTGACAGGGAGCAATGAGCAGTTCTTC.

CDR3 sequence reads: CASSQGQAGGQETQYF. The CDR3, as DNA: TGTGCCAGCAGCCAAGGACAAGCGGGGGGGCAAGAGACCCAGTACTTC. The chain is built from TRBV3-1 (or the pseudogene TRBV3-2) and TRBJ2-5; 10 bases line up with TRBD2. The CDR3 sequence is 16 residues long. In germline, CDR1 is LGHDT, CDR2 YNNKEL (reference sequence). The V gene end was trimmed by 1 base and the J gene end by 2 bases; junction bases not matched to a gene: 4.

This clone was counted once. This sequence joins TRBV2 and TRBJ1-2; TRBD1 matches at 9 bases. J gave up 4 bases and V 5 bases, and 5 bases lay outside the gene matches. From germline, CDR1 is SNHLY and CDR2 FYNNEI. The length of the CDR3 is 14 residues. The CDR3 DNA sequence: TGTGCCAGCAGTCTCGGACAGGGGATCTATGGCTACACCTTC. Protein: CASSLGQGIYGYTF.

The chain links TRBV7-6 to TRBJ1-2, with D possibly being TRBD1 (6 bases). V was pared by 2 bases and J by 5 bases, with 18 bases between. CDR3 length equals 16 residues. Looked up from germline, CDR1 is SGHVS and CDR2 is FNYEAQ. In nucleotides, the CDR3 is TGTGCCAGCAGCTTATTAGAAGGGGGGGCCGCTTATGGCTACACCTTC. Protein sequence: CASSLLEGGAAYGYTF. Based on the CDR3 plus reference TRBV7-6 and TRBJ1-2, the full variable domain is GAGVSQSPRYKVTKRGQDVALRCDPISGHVSLYWYRQALGQGPEFLTYFNYEAQQDKSGLPNDRFSAERPEGSISTLTIQRTEQRDSAMYRCASSLLEGGAAYGYTFGSGTRLTVV.

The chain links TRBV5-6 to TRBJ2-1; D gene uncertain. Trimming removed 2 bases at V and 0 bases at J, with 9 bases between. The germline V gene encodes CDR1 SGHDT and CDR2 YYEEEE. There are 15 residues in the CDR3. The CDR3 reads CASSFDHSSYNEQFF. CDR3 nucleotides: TGTGCCAGCAGCTTTGATCATAGCTCCTACAATGAGCAGTTCTTC.

The CDR3 reads CASSDYFGAQPQHF. The CDR3 DNA reads TGTGCCAGCAGTGATTACTTCGGGGCTCAGCCCCAGCATTTT. The chain employs TRBV2 and TRBJ1-5; weak D call: TRBD1 (5 bases). This CDR3 has 14 residues. Germline V gene lookup returns CDR1 SNHLY and CDR2 FYNNEI. The V end was cut by 3 bases, the J end by 6 bases, with 12 bases between.

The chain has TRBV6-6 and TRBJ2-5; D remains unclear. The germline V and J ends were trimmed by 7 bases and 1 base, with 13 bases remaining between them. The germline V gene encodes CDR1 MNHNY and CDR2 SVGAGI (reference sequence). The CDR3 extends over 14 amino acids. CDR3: CASTRAGGQETQYF. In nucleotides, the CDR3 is TGTGCCAGCACCCGGGCCGGCGGCCAAGAGACCCAGTACTTC.

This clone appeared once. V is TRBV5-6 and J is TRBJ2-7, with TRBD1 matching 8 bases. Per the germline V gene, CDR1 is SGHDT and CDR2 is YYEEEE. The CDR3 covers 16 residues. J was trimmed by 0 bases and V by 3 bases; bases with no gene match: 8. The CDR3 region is CASSWDRDRSSYEQYF. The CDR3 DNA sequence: TGTGCCAGCAGCTGGGACCGGGACAGGAGCTCCTACGAGCAGTACTTC.

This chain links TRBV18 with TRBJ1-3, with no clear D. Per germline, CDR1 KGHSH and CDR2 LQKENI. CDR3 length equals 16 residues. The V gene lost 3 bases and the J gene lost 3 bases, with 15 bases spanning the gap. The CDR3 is CASSPTTEPNGNTIYF. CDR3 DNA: TGTGCCAGCTCACCCACGACGGAACCGAATGGAAACACCATATATTTT.

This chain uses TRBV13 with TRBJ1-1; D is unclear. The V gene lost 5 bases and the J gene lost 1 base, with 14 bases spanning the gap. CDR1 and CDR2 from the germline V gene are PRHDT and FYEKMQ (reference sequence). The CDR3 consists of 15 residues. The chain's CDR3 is CASSGVSEKNTEAFF. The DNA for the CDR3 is TGTGCCAGCAGCGGGGTTTCAGAGAAGAACACTGAAGCTTTCTTT.

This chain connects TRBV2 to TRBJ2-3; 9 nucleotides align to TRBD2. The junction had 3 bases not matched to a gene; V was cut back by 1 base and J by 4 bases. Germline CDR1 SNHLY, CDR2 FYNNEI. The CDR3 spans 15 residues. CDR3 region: CASSEEAGGPDTQYF. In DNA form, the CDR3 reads TGTGCCAGCAGTGAAGAGGCGGGGGGGCCAGATACGCAGTATTTT.